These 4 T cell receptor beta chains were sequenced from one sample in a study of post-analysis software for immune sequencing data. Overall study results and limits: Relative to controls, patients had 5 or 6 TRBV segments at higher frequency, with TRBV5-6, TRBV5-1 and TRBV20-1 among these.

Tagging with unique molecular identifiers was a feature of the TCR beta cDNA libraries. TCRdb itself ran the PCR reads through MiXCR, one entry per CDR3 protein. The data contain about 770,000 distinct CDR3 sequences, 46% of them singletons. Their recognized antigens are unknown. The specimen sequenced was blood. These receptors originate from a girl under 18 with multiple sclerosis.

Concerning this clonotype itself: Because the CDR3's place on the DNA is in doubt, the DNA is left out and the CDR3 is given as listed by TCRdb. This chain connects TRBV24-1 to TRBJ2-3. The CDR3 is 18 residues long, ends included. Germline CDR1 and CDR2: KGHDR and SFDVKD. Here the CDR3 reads CATSLVGEQFFGPETQYF.

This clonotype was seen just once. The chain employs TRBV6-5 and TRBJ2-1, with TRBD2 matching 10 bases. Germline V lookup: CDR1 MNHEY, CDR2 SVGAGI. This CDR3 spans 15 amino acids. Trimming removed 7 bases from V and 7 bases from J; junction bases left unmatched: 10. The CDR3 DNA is TGTGCCAGCACCTACGGTCCTAGCGGGAGAAATGAGCAGTTCTTC. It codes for CASTYGPSGRNEQFF.

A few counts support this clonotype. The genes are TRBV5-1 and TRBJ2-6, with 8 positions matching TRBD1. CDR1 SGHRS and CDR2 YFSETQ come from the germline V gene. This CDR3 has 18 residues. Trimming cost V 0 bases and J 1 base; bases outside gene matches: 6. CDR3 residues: CASSLVVTGASGANVLTF. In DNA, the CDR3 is TGCGCCAGCAGCTTGGTAGTGACAGGGGCTTCTGGGGCCAACGTCCTGACTTTC.

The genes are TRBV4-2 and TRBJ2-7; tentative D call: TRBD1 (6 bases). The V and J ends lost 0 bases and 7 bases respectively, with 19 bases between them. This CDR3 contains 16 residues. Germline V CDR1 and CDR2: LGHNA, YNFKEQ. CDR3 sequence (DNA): TGTGCCAGCAGCCAAGATTTGGCAGGGGCCCGCCGGGAGCAGTACTTC. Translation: CASSQDLAGARREQYF.